The 19 T cell receptor beta chains reported below all come from one sample, sequenced in a study of T cells in localized non-small cell lung cancer. The method was immunoSEQ multiplex PCR; TCRdb's version includes in-frame clones alone and lacks a portion of them. This sample has around 64,000 clones, with roughly 79% found just once. Sample: PBMCs, taken before any cancer treatment. Source of these receptors: a man aged 35 to 70 with stage II lung adenocarcinoma.

V usage is TRBV6-1 and J usage is TRBJ1-5; D is unresolved. The CDR3 is 15 residues long. With 7 bases removed from V and 3 bases from J, the gap between germline ends came to 16 bases. CDR1 is MNHNS and CDR2 is SASEGT in the germline V gene. The CDR3 nucleotides read TGTGCCAGCACCCAAGGCGACTGGACCAATCAGCCCCAGCATTTT. The encoded protein is CASTQGDWTNQPQHF.

Only a few counts were recorded for this clone. The genes are TRBV5-6 and TRBJ2-7; D is perhaps TRBD1 (6 bases). Germline loops: CDR1 SGHDT, CDR2 YYEEEE. Trimming left V 3 bases short and J 9 bases short, with 16 bases between. This CDR3 comprises 13 residues. CDR3 bases: TGTGCCAGCAGCTGGGACACCTTAGGTATGCAGTACTTC. Its protein is CASSWDTLGMQYF.

The DNA of the CDR3 is TGTGCCAGCAGTCGGACTAGCGGAACCAATGAGCAGTTCTTC. It encodes CASSRTSGTNEQFF. The chain carries TRBV6-5 and TRBJ2-1, with 10 bases lining up with TRBD2. CDR1 and CDR2 (germline): MNHEY, SVGAGI. V gave up 5 bases and J gave up 6 bases; unmatched junction bases: 4. The CDR3 sequence is 14 residues long.

This clone was observed a few times. This chain links TRBV4-2 with TRBJ1-1; maybe TRBD1 (6 bases). V dropped 0 bases and J dropped 0 bases, with 20 bases sitting between them. The CDR3 totals 19 residues. Per the germline V gene, CDR1 is LGHNA and CDR2 is YNFKEQ. The CDR3 DNA reads TGTGCCAGCAGCCAAGATGTCGGGCAGGGGATGGGGATGAACACTGAAGCTTTCTTT. The encoded protein is CASSQDVGQGMGMNTEAFF.

V and J are TRBV18 and TRBJ2-7; the match to TRBD1 covers 8 bases. Per germline, CDR1 KGHSH and CDR2 LQKENI. The ends lost 8 bases at V and 2 bases at J; junction bases unmatched: 11. The CDR3 consists of 15 residues. CDR3 sequence reads: CASRNQGAPTYEQYF. DNA of the CDR3: TGTGCCAGCCGTAACCAGGGGGCTCCGACCTACGAGCAGTACTTC. Looking up the rest from reference TRBV18 and TRBJ2-7 gives the full variable domain: NAGVMQNPRHLVRRRGQEARLRCSPMKGHSHVYWYRQLPEEGLKFMVYLQKENIIDESGMPKERFSAEFPKEGPSILRIQQVVRGDSAAYFCASRNQGAPTYEQYFGPGTRLTVT.

V usage is TRBV5-4 and J usage is TRBJ2-3; 11 bases are a match to TRBD1. The germline V gene has CDR1 SGHNT and CDR2 YYREEE (reference sequence). Losses at the gene ends were 0 bases for V and 5 bases for J; bases not matched to a gene: 2. This CDR3 is built from 15 residues. The CDR3 loop reads CASSLGTGGRDTQYF. The DNA of the CDR3 is TGTGCCAGCAGCTTGGGGACAGGGGGCAGAGATACGCAGTATTTT.

The chain uses TRBV7-3 and TRBJ1-1; unclear D gene. Between the trimmed V and J ends, which lost 1 base and 1 base, there was a span of 4 bases. CDR1 is SGHTA and CDR2 is FQGTGA in the germline V gene. The CDR3 is made up of 13 amino acids. CDR3 bases: TGTGCCAGCAGCTTAATGCAGAACACTGAAGCTTTCTTT. It specifies CASSLMQNTEAFF.

This clone appeared a single time. The CDR3: CASSLGQGARFGELFF. The DNA of the CDR3 is TGCGCCAGCAGCTTGGGACAGGGGGCTAGGTTCGGGGAGCTGTTTTTT. This chain joins TRBV5-1 and TRBJ2-2; 10 positions match TRBD1. The CDR3 extends over 16 amino acids. The trim removed 0 bases at V and 7 bases at J, leaving 6 bases unmatched. Germline V lookup: CDR1 SGHRS, CDR2 YFSETQ.

The chain links TRBV9 to TRBJ2-3, with TRBD2 matching over 7 bases. Germline V gives CDR1 SGDLS, CDR2 YYNGEE. Trimming removed 0 bases from V and 0 bases from J; junction bases left unmatched: 4. The CDR3 length is 16 residues. Written as DNA, the CDR3 is TGTGCCAGCAGCGTAGACTTCGGGAGGAGCACAGATACGCAGTATTTT. Its protein product is CASSVDFGRSTDTQYF.

The genes are TRBV7-9 and TRBJ2-1; D is uncertain. The length of the CDR3 is 12 residues. V was clipped by 3 bases and J by 7 bases, with 7 bases between them. Germline V CDR1 and CDR2: SEHNR, FQNEAQ (reference sequence). The CDR3 DNA follows: TGTGCCAGCAGCTTTTGGGGAAATGAGCAGTTCTTC. This codes for CASSFWGNEQFF. Using reference TRBV7-9 and TRBJ2-1 for the parts outside the CDR3, the full variable domain is DTGVSQNPRHKITKRGQNVTFRCDPISEHNRLYWYRQTLGQGPEFLTYFQNEAQLEKSRLLSDRFSAERPKGSFSTLEIQRTEQGDSAMYLCASSFWGNEQFFGPGTRLTVL.

This rearrangement joins TRBV10-3 to TRBJ1-1, with TRBD1 as a possible D gene (6 bases). CDR1 and CDR2 (germline): ENHRY, SYGVKD. V shed 11 bases and J shed 1 base, with 11 bases lying between them. The CDR3 covers 12 residues. In nucleotides, the CDR3 is TGTGCCTCTCAGGGGCGGAACACTGAAGCTTTCTTT. Translating gives CASQGRNTEAFF.

The genes are TRBV7-5 and TRBJ2-7; the D segment call TRBD1 is taken from the table without a DNA check. TRBV7-5 has pseudogene status. The CDR3 extends over 14 amino acids. The CDR3 bases are TGTGTCAGAAGCAAGGACAGCAGATTAAACGAGCAGTACTTC. Its protein is CVRSKDSRLNEQYF.

V gene TRBV7-3 combines with J gene TRBJ2-3; D is perhaps TRBD1 (6 bases). Trimming removed 5 bases from V and 2 bases from J, with 14 bases in between. This CDR3 is 15 amino acids long. Germline CDR1 SGHTA, CDR2 FQGTGA. The CDR3 here is CASSLGAGATDTQYF. In DNA, the CDR3 is TGTGCCAGCAGCCTAGGGGCAGGGGCCACAGATACGCAGTATTTT.

V is TRBV5-1 and J is TRBJ2-3; a weak D match, TRBD2 (7 bases). V lost 0 bases and J 4 bases, leaving 18 bases between the germline ends. The CDR3 spans 17 residues. The germline V gene encodes CDR1 SGHRS and CDR2 YFSETQ. The CDR3 region is CASSLGGGGRGADTQYF. The CDR3 nucleotides read TGCGCCAGCAGCTTGGGCGGGGGCGGCCGGGGGGCAGATACGCAGTATTTT.

CDR3 loop: CASSIKWEGTASFF. CDR3 nucleotides: TGTGCCAGTAGTATTAAGTGGGAGGGGACCGCCTCTTTCTTT. V is TRBV19 and J is TRBJ1-1; the D gene is possibly TRBD1 (5 bases). The CDR3 is made up of 14 amino acids. Germline CDR1 reads LNHDA; CDR2 reads SQIVND (reference sequence). Trimming took 3 bases from V and 12 from J, leaving 20 bases between them.

J is TRBJ2-3 and V is TRBV11-3; TRBD1 aligns across 8 bases. Germline CDR1 and CDR2: SGHNT and YENEEA. After removal of 5 bases from V and 6 bases from J, the junction contained 10 bases not matched to a gene. This CDR3 has 15 amino acids. This chain's CDR3 is CASSNGQGSADTQYF. The CDR3 DNA reads as TGTGCCAGCAGCAACGGACAGGGCAGCGCTGATACGCAGTATTTT.

J is TRBJ1-4 and V is TRBV4-3, with D perhaps TRBD1 (5 bases). The length of the CDR3 is 16 residues. The V gene's germline CDR1 is LGHNA and CDR2 YSLEER. Trimming shortened V by 2 bases and J by 6 bases, and 16 bases separated the two germline ends. The DNA for the CDR3 is TGCGCCAGCAGCCAATCGATGGGGGGGTCGCATGAAAAACTGTTTTTT. Translated, it gives CASSQSMGGSHEKLFF.

V is TRBV6-4 and J is TRBJ1-1, with TRBD1 as a possible D gene (5 bases). V dropped 2 bases and J dropped 2 bases, with 6 bases sitting between them. This CDR3 is 13 amino acids long. From germline, CDR1 is MRHNA and CDR2 SNTAGT. CDR3 in DNA: TGTGCCAGCAGTGACCGGGACAACACTGAAGCTTTCTTT. This translates into CASSDRDNTEAFF.

This clone was counted a single time. CDR3 nucleotide sequence: TGTGCCAGCAGTGTAGGCCCGGGACAGGGGGTAATCTACGAGCAGTACTTC. It is translated as CASSVGPGQGVIYEQYF. The gene calls are TRBV5-6 and TRBJ2-7, with 11 nucleotides matching TRBD1. CDR1 and CDR2 (germline): SGHDT, YYEEEE. The CDR3 length is 17 residues. V gave up 5 bases and J gave up 3 bases; unmatched junction bases: 13.